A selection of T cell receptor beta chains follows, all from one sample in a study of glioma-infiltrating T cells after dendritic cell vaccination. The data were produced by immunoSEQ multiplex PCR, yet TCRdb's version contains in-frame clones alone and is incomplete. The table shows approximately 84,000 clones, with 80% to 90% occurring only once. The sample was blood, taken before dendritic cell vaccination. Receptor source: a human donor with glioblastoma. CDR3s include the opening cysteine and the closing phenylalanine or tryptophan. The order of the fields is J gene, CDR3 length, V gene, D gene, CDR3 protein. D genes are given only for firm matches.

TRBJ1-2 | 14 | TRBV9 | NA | CASSLSGGYSGYTF
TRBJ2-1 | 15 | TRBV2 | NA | CASSESSRRAGEQFF
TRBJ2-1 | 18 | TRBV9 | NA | CASSAESHNLGPGNEQFF
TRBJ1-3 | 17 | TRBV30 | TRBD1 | CAWSVPRQGSSGNTIYF
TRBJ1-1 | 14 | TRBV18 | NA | CASSSDRLNTEAFF
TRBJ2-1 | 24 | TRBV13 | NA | CASSRQFPSKVGGQQAPLYNEQFF
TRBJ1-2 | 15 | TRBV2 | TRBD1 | CASSPWTGGDYGYTF
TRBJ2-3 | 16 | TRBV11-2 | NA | CASSLDRSVGTDTQYF
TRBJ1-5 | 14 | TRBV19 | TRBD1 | CAISDRGGNQPQHF
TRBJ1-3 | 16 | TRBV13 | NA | CASSLWALNSGNTIYF
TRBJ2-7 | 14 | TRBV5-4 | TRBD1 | CASSPGTGAYEQYF
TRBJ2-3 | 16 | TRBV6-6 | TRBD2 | CASRLQLAANRDTQYF
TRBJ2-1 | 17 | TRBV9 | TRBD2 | CASSGRLAGGPGHEQFF
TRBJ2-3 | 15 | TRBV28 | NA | CASSNRPSGTDTQYF
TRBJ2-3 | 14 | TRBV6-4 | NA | CASSDDSSTDTQYF
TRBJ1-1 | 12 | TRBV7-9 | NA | CASSLSVSEAFF
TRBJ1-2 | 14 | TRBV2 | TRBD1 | CASSEVRGRGGYTF
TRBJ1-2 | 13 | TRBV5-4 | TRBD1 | CASSLDRAAGYTF
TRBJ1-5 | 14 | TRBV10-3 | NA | CAISESLGAQPQHF
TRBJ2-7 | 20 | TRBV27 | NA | CASSRLSGLPAAISSYEQYF
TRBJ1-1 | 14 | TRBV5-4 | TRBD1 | CASSKTGGVTEAFF
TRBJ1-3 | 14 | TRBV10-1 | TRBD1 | CARATGVSGNTIYF
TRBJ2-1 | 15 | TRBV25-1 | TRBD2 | CASSEITSGANEQFF
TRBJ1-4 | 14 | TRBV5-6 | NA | CASSRGLKAEKLFF
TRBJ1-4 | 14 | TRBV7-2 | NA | CASSSQGIREKLFF
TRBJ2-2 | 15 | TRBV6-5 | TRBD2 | CASSYSGLATGELFF
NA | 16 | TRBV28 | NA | CASRTTRREGDYEQYF
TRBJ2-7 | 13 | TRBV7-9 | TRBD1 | CASSLTGADEQYF
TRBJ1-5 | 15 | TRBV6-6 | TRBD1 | CASSYGGTGNQPQHF
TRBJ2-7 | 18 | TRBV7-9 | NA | CASSLNRQGGRGSGEQYF
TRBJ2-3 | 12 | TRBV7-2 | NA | CASSGKGEGQYF
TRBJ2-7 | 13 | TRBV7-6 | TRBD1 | CASSPPDRYEQYF
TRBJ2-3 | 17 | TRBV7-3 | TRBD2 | CASSSALTSGLTDTQYF
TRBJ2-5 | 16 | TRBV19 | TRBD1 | CASSITSRGPAETQYF
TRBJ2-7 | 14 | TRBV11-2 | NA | CASSLSSLSYEQYF
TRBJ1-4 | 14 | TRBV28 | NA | CASSGGGYWEKLFF
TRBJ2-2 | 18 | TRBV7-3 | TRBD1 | CASSLTGGAGGRTGELFF
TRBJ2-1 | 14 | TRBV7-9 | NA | CASSLTTDYNEQFF
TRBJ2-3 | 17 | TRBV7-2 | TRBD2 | CASSWTSGGLSTDTQYF
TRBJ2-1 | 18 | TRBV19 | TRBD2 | CASSRASGGAMGWNEQFF
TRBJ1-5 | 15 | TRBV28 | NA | CASSLSERGNQPQHF
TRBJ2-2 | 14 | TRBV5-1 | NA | CASSLAAGFGELFF
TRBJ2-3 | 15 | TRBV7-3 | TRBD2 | CASSFTSGGIDTQYF
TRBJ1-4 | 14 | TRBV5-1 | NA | CASSPGTRYEKLFF
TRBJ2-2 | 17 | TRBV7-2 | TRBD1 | CASSFPGQGINTGELFF